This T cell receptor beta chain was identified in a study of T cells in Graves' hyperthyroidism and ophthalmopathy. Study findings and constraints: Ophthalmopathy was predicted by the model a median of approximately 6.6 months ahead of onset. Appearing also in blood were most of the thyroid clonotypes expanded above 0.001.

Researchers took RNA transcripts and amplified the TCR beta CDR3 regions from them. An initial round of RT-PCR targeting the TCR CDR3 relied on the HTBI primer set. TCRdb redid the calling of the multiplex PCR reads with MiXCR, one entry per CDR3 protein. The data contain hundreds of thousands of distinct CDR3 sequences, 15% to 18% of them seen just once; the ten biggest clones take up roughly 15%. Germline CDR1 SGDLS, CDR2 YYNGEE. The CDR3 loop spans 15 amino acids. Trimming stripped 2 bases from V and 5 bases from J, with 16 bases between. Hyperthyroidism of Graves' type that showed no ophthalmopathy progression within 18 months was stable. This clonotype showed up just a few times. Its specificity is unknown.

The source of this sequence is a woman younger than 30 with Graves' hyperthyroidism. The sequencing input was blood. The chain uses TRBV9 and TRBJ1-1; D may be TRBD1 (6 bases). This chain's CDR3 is CASSVADSPSTEAFF. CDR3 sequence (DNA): TGTGCCAGCAGCGTGGCGGACAGCCCAAGTACTGAAGCTTTCTTT.